A single TCR beta chain is shown here with its context. Trimming shortened V by 8 bases and J by 5 bases, and 9 bases separated the two germline ends. CDR1 is MNHNY, CDR2 SVGAGI, per germline (reference sequence). The CDR3 contains 11 residues. This specimen belongs to a study of cytomegalovirus exposure and HLA in healthy donors. Clones were read by immunoSEQ multiplex PCR, and TCRdb kept only the in-frame ones, dropping some. The table includes 150,000 to 200,000 clones, about 88% detected once. This TCR was recovered from a man between 18 and 29 years old in good health and CMV-seronegative. The specimen sequenced was PBMCs. The chain carries TRBV6-6 and TRBJ1-1; D is uncertain. The CDR3 DNA sequence: TGTGCCAGCGACTCGGGAACTGAAGCTTTCTTT. As protein: CASDSGTEAFF.